The 30 T cell receptor beta chains below come from one sample, sequenced in a study of T cell changes during pregnancy in multiple sclerosis (dated by TCRdb to 2018 to 2020). The library was prepared using the immunoSEQ multiplex PCR assay. TCRdb re-hosts the immuneACCESS table, in-frame sequences only. Its copies lack some clones; in the studies checked, an unresolved V gene accounts for under half of them, and the cause for the rest is not known. For this sample there are tens of thousands of clones; 85% to 95% appear just once. The ten largest clones add up to 0.4% to 0.55% of the sample. Material: CD4+ T cells from peripheral blood mononuclear cells, obtained in the first trimester of pregnancy. Source of these receptors: a female donor with multiple sclerosis, enrolled in a pregnancy study.

V usage is TRBV19 and J usage is TRBJ1-5, with D tentatively TRBD1 (6 bases). There are 14 residues in the CDR3. The germline CDR1 and CDR2 sequences are LNHDA and SQIVND (reference sequence). With 3 bases removed from V and 3 bases from J, the gap between germline ends came to 9 bases. CDR3 DNA: TGTGCCAGTAGTATCCACAGGGACAATCAGCCCCAGCATTTT. Amino acids: CASSIHRDNQPQHF.

The chain carries TRBV9 and TRBJ1-1, with TRBD1 matching 10 bases. V gave up 0 bases and J gave up 2 bases; unmatched junction bases: 4. The CDR3 is 16 residues long. Germline lookup yields CDR1 SGDLS and CDR2 YYNGEE. The CDR3 DNA reads TGTGCCAGCAGCGTAGTTCGGGACAGGGGAAACACTGAAGCTTTCTTT. Protein: CASSVVRDRGNTEAFF.

The CDR3 region is CAWSLDRAGNTIYF. CDR3 in DNA: TGTGCCTGGAGTTTGGACAGGGCCGGAAACACCATATATTTT. The chain has TRBV30 and TRBJ1-3; 8 bases line up with TRBD1. Trimming at V came to 2 bases and at J to 4 bases, leaving 4 bases not matched to a gene. Looked up from germline, CDR1 is GTSNPN and CDR2 is SVGIG (reference sequence). This CDR3 is 14 amino acids long.

The rearrangement links TRBV5-1 to TRBJ2-3; 9 bases line up with TRBD2. Trimming took 4 bases from V and 3 from J; bases not matched to a gene: 3. CDR1 and CDR2 (germline): SGHRS, YFSETQ. The CDR3 loop spans 14 amino acids. The CDR3 nucleotides are TGCGCCAGCAGCATGACTAGCGGAACAGATACGCAGTATTTT. Protein: CASSMTSGTDTQYF.

The CDR3 DNA reads as TGTGCCAGCAGCCCCCCGACTAGCAATGAGCAGTTCTTC. Translating it yields CASSPPTSNEQFF. This rearrangement joins TRBV18 to TRBJ2-1, with D perhaps TRBD2 (6 bases). V was pared by 8 bases and J by 6 bases, with 14 bases between. CDR3 length: 13 residues. Germline V gene data show CDR1 as KGHSH and CDR2 as LQKENI.

This clone was found a few times. The chain recombines TRBV5-1 with TRBJ2-3, with 8 bases aligning to TRBD2. Germline trimming cut 0 bases from V and 6 bases from J; bases unmatched to any gene: 3. The germline CDR1 and CDR2 sequences are SGHRS and YFSETQ. This CDR3 comprises 14 residues. The CDR3 bases are TGCGCCAGCAGCTTGGTGGCTAGCGGGGATACGCAGTATTTT. It codes for CASSLVASGDTQYF.

The chain employs TRBV14 and TRBJ1-1, with 7 bases fitting TRBD1. The CDR3 extends over 13 amino acids. The germline V gene has CDR1 SGHDN and CDR2 FVKESK. Losses at the gene ends were 5 bases for V and 1 base for J; bases not matched to a gene: 1. The CDR3 is CASSSGGNTEAFF. CDR3 sequence (DNA): TGTGCCAGCAGCTCAGGGGGGAACACTGAAGCTTTCTTT. The whole variable domain, filled in from reference TRBV14 and TRBJ1-1, reads EAGVTQFPSHSVIEKGQTVTLRCDPISGHDNLYWYRRVMGKEIKFLLHFVKESKQDESGMPNNRFLAERTGGTYSTLKVQPAELEDSGVYFCASSSGGNTEAFFGQGTRLTVV.

This sequence joins TRBV5-1 and TRBJ2-1; 7 nucleotides line up with TRBD2. The V gene's germline CDR1 is SGHRS and CDR2 YFSETQ. The CDR3 is made up of 15 amino acids. V shed 4 bases, J shed 4 bases, and the junction held 8 bases outside the gene matches. Here the CDR3 reads CASSPGAGDYNEQFF. CDR3 coding DNA: TGCGCCAGCAGCCCCGGGGCGGGAGATTACAATGAGCAGTTCTTC. The variable domain in full, completed from reference TRBV5-1 and TRBJ2-1, reads KAGVTQTPRYLIKTRGQQVTLSCSPISGHRSVSWYQQTPGQGLQFLFEYFSETQRNKGNFPGRFSGRQFSNSRSEMNVSTLELGDSALYLCASSPGAGDYNEQFFGPGTRLTVL.

J is TRBJ2-1 and V is TRBV12-5; 9 bases agree with TRBD2. Germline V gene data show CDR1 as LGHNT and CDR2 as FRNRAP. V gave up 0 bases and J gave up 7 bases; unmatched junction bases: 7. CDR3 size: 16 residues. The CDR3 bases are TGTGCTAGTGGTTTGGTACGGGCGGGGGGGATTAATGAGCAGTTCTTC. This sequence encodes CASGLVRAGGINEQFF.

This chain joins TRBV14 and TRBJ2-2; D gene unclear. The CDR3 is 16 residues long. CDR1 and CDR2 (germline): SGHDN, FVKESK. V shed 4 bases and J shed 0 bases, with 12 bases lying between them. The CDR3 loop reads CASSLTEDTNTGELFF. CDR3 coding DNA: TGTGCCAGCAGCCTCACAGAAGACACGAACACCGGGGAGCTGTTTTTT. The variable domain in full, completed from reference TRBV14 and TRBJ2-2, reads EAGVTQFPSHSVIEKGQTVTLRCDPISGHDNLYWYRRVMGKEIKFLLHFVKESKQDESGMPNNRFLAERTGGTYSTLKVQPAELEDSGVYFCASSLTEDTNTGELFFGEGSRLTVL.

The V call is TRBV9, the J call TRBJ2-3; maybe TRBD1 (6 bases). V lost 4 bases to trimming and J lost 3 bases, with 9 bases between them. CDR1 is SGDLS and CDR2 is YYNGEE in the germline V gene. The CDR3 runs 13 residues. CDR3 nucleotides: TGTGCCAGCAGCACACAGGGAACAGATACGCAGTATTTT. Translation: CASSTQGTDTQYF.

The chain employs TRBV5-5 and TRBJ1-1, with D unclear. The germline CDR1 and CDR2 sequences are SGHKS and YYEKEE (reference sequence). The V end lost 2 bases, the J end lost 1 base, and 9 bases lay between the germline ends. The CDR3 has 14 amino acids. The CDR3 region has the DNA TGTGCCAGCAGCTTTAACCCAGGGAACACTGAAGCTTTCTTT. As protein: CASSFNPGNTEAFF.

The chain couples TRBV7-2 to TRBJ2-1; D may be TRBD2 (5 bases). Germline V gives CDR1 SGHTA, CDR2 FQGNSA. CDR3 size: 12 residues. V lost 3 bases, J lost 7 bases, and 7 bases lay in between. CDR3 sequence reads: CASSFRRNEQFF. In nucleotides, the CDR3 is TGTGCCAGCAGCTTCCGGAGGAATGAGCAGTTCTTC.

The CDR3 region is CAISVPPQAGAYEQYF. For the CDR3, the DNA is TGTGCCATCAGTGTCCCACCTCAAGCGGGGGCCTACGAGCAGTACTTC. The V gene is TRBV10-3, the J gene TRBJ2-7, with 8 bases matching TRBD2. V lost 4 bases and J lost 2; bases outside the gene matches: 10. The CDR3 is 16 amino acids. Germline assignment: CDR1 ENHRY and CDR2 SYGVKD.

A single count supports this clone. This chain joins TRBV7-8 and TRBJ1-2; 7 bases agree with TRBD1. The junction had 8 bases not matched to a gene; V was cut back by 1 base and J by 12 bases. This CDR3 has 13 amino acids. CDR1 and CDR2 (germline): SGHVS, FQNEAQ. The CDR3 nucleotides are TGTGCCAGCAGCTTAGGAGGAGACAGGGTAAACACCTTC. Protein: CASSLGGDRVNTF.

This chain links TRBV7-9 with TRBJ2-3, with 7 bases matching TRBD2. V shed 1 base, J shed 3 bases, and the junction held 4 bases outside the gene matches. The CDR3 length is 15 residues. Germline V gives CDR1 SEHNR, CDR2 FQNEAQ (reference sequence). This CDR3 reads CASSLVGGGTDTQYF. The DNA of the CDR3 is TGTGCCAGCAGCTTAGTTGGGGGGGGTACAGATACGCAGTATTTT.

This clone was counted once. The same CDR3 also results from other DNA sequences found in this sample. The rearrangement uses TRBV2 and TRBJ2-5, with 12 bases fitting TRBD2. Germline CDR1 is SNHLY and CDR2 is FYNNEI. The CDR3 is 13 amino acids. V was pared by 6 bases and J by 4 bases, with 0 bases of the junction left unmatched. CDR3 protein: CASRTSGGETQYF. The DNA for the CDR3 is TGTGCCAGCAGGACTAGCGGGGGAGAGACCCAGTACTTC.

The V and J genes are TRBV7-8 and TRBJ1-5, with 9 bases matching TRBD1. Germline CDR1 SGHVS, CDR2 FQNEAQ. V was pared by 4 bases and J by 0 bases, with 4 bases of the junction left unmatched. The CDR3 length is 16 residues. CDR3 bases: TGTGCCAGCAGCTGGGGGACAGGGAATAGCAATCAGCCCCAGCATTTT. This codes for CASSWGTGNSNQPQHF.

The chain combines TRBV27 with TRBJ2-3; possibly TRBD2 for D (6 bases). V was clipped by 3 bases and J by 5 bases, with 12 bases between them. The CDR3 has 14 residues. The germline V gene has CDR1 MNHEY and CDR2 SMNVEV (reference sequence). The CDR3 is CASSFGGFVDTQYF. The CDR3 DNA reads TGTGCCAGCAGTTTCGGGGGTTTTGTAGATACGCAGTATTTT.

J is TRBJ2-7 and V is TRBV18, with D tentatively TRBD2 (6 bases). The CDR3 sequence is 16 residues long. The germline gives CDR1 KGHSH, CDR2 LQKENI. V was trimmed by 0 bases and J by 0 bases, leaving 12 bases between them. CDR3 in amino acids: CASSPPGGSVSYEQYF. The CDR3 DNA reads TGTGCCAGCTCACCACCGGGGGGTTCCGTCTCCTACGAGCAGTACTTC. Together with reference TRBV18 and TRBJ2-7, the CDR3 gives the full variable domain: NAGVMQNPRHLVRRRGQEARLRCSPMKGHSHVYWYRQLPEEGLKFMVYLQKENIIDESGMPKERFSAEFPKEGPSILRIQQVVRGDSAAYFCASSPPGGSVSYEQYFGPGTRLTVT.

The rearrangement uses TRBV5-1 and TRBJ1-1; tentative D call: TRBD1 (5 bases). V lost 3 bases and J lost 0, with 9 bases in between. This CDR3 has 14 residues. CDR1 is SGHRS, CDR2 YFSETQ, per germline. The CDR3 spells CASSWGGVNTEAFF. CDR3 nucleotide sequence: TGCGCCAGCAGCTGGGGAGGGGTGAACACTGAAGCTTTCTTT.

The table lists this clone with a count of one. The rearrangement links TRBV21-1 to TRBJ2-1; TRBD1 reflects the table's D call only, with no check against the DNA. TRBV21-1 is annotated as a pseudogene. CDR3 length equals 15 residues. DNA of the CDR3: TGTGCCAGCATCGTCCGGGACAGGGTATTCTATGAGCAGTTCTTC. It translates to CASIVRDRVFYEQFF.

The chain uses TRBV6-5 and TRBJ1-3, with D possibly being TRBD1 (6 bases). The CDR3 length is 14 residues. Germline V gives CDR1 MNHEY, CDR2 SVGAGI. The V and J ends lost 5 bases and 9 bases respectively, with 17 bases between them. The CDR3 nucleotides read TGTGCCAGCAGTCGGACAGTTACGAGCGGCACCATATATTTT. Translating gives CASSRTVTSGTIYF.

This chain uses TRBV9 with TRBJ1-2; D is unresolved. The CDR3 length is 13 residues. Germline V CDR1 and CDR2: SGDLS, YYNGEE. V was trimmed by 0 bases and J by 3 bases, leaving 6 bases between them. The CDR3 DNA reads as TGTGCCAGCAGCGTAGCCCGGGACTATGGCTACACCTTC. Protein product: CASSVARDYGYTF.

This chain links TRBV27 with TRBJ2-7; TRBD2 agrees at 7 bases. Germline trimming cut 8 bases from V and 6 bases from J; bases unmatched to any gene: 7. This CDR3 has 12 residues. Looked up from germline, CDR1 is MNHEY and CDR2 is SMNVEV (reference sequence). CDR3 bases: TGTGCCAGCTACGGGTGGGGGGGCGAGCAGTACTTC. It is translated as CASYGWGGEQYF.

The V and J genes are TRBV10-3 and TRBJ1-1; TRBD1 might be the D (6 bases). The CDR3 is 14 residues long. V lost 2 bases and J lost 5, with 12 bases in between. CDR1 ENHRY and CDR2 SYGVKD come from the germline V gene. CDR3 in DNA: TGTGCCATCAGTGAGGGGGGGGGCTGGACTGAAGCTTTCTTT. Protein sequence: CAISEGGGWTEAFF.

This clone was recorded once. The V gene is TRBV4-1, the J gene TRBJ2-2, with a weak D call TRBD1 (6 bases). The CDR3 has 16 amino acids. CDR1 is MGHRA and CDR2 is YSYEKL in the germline V gene. Trimming shortened V by 4 bases and J by 6 bases, and 18 bases separated the two germline ends. CDR3: CASSRTSGTLAGELFF. The DNA of the CDR3 is TGCGCCAGCAGCCGAACCTCCGGGACACTGGCCGGGGAGCTGTTTTTT.

V usage is TRBV6-1 and J usage is TRBJ2-7; the D is unclear. Germline CDR1 MNHNS, CDR2 SASEGT. The CDR3 length is 11 residues. The V and J ends lost 4 bases and 4 bases respectively, with 5 bases between them. CDR3 sequence reads: CASSVRYEQYF. The CDR3 DNA is TGTGCCAGCAGTGTCCGGTACGAGCAGTACTTC.

The CDR3 is CASGTIVLEQFF. In DNA form, the CDR3 reads TGTGCCAGCGGGACTATAGTACTTGAGCAGTTCTTC. The chain joins TRBV6-1 to TRBJ2-1; TRBD2 agrees at 7 bases. The CDR3 is 12 amino acids. Germline V lookup: CDR1 MNHNS, CDR2 SASEGT. The V segment lost 8 bases and the J segment 9 bases; nucleotides outside the gene matches: 7.

This chain links TRBV19 with TRBJ1-4, with D perhaps matching TRBD1 (5 bases). V lost 5 bases and J 4 bases, leaving 11 bases between the germline ends. CDR3 length: 14 amino acids. Germline CDR1 is LNHDA and CDR2 is SQIVND (reference sequence). Here the CDR3 reads CASSVTALNEKLFF. CDR3 DNA sequence: TGTGCCAGTAGTGTGACAGCGCTTAATGAAAAACTGTTTTTT.